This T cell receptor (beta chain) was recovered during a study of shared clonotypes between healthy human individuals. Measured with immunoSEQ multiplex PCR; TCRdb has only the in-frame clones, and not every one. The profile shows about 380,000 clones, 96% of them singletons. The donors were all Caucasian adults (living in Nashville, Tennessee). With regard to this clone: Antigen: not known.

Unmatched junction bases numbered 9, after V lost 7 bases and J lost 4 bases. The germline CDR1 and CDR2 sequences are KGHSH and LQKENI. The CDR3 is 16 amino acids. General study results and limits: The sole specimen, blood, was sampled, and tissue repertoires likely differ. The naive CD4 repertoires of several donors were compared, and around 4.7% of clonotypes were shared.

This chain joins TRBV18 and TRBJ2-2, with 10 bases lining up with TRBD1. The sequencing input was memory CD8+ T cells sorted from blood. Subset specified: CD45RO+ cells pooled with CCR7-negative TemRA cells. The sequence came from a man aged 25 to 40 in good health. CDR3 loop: CASFLPGTGATGELFF. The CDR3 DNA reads TGTGCCAGCTTTCTACCCGGGACAGGGGCCACCGGGGAGCTGTTTTTT. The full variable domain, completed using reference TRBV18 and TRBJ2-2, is NAGVMQNPRHLVRRRGQEARLRCSPMKGHSHVYWYRQLPEEGLKFMVYLQKENIIDESGMPKERFSAEFPKEGPSILRIQQVVRGDSAAYFCASFLPGTGATGELFFGEGSRLTVL.